The rows below give T cell receptor beta chains drawn from one sample of a study of T cells in Graves' hyperthyroidism and ophthalmopathy. TCRdb reprocessed the multiplex PCR reads with MiXCR, giving one entry per CDR3 protein. The sample carries 500,000 to 650,000 distinct CDR3 sequences, just under 20% recorded once. The sample was blood. The source is a man aged 35 to 55 with Graves' ophthalmopathy. Both conserved end residues are part of each CDR3. The D gene is left open where the match is weak. Clone size is given for some rows only: seen once, a few or many times, or a class if the clone is expanded.

D	V	size	J	DNA	CDR3
.	TRBV28	once	TRBJ2-7	TGTGCCAGCAACGTAGATGTCGGGGGCCACTACGAGCAGTACTTC	CASNVDVGGHYEQYF
.	TRBV18	few	TRBJ2-6	TGTGCCAGCTCCCCGGACAGCGCTGGGGCCAACGTCCTGACTTTC	CASSPDSAGANVLTF
.	TRBV5-1	many	TRBJ1-1	TGCGCCAGCAGCTTGGCCAGCCCTCTTAAAACAGGGAACACTGAAGCTTTCTTT	CASSLASPLKTGNTEAFF
TRBD1	TRBV7-9	.	TRBJ1-4	TGTGCCAGCCGGGGGACAGGGGATAATGAAAAACTGTTTTTT	CASRGTGDNEKLFF
TRBD2	TRBV4-1	.	TRBJ2-3	TGCGCCAGCAGCCTAAAAACCCCATTAGCGGGAGTAGCTGATACGCAGTATTTT	CASSLKTPLAGVADTQYF
.	TRBV27	.	TRBJ2-5	TGTGCCAGCAGTTTATTCCCGTACCAAGAGACCCAGTACTTC	CASSLFPYQETQYF
.	TRBV7-4	.	TRBJ2-1	TGTGCCAGCAGCCTTACTGCCATCTCCTACAATGAGCAGTTCTTC	CASSLTAISYNEQFF
.	TRBV7-3	few	TRBJ2-7	TGTGCCAGCAGCTCGTATAAGGGATCCGAGCAGTACTTC	CASSSYKGSEQYF
TRBD1	TRBV5-4	few	TRBJ2-1	TGTGCCAGCAGCTTGAGGGACAGGGGATACGAGCAGTTCTTC	CASSLRDRGYEQFF
.	TRBV28	few	TRBJ1-2	TGTGCCAGCAGTTTAGAGTCCGGCCGTTCGGTAACCTTC	CASSLESGRSVTF
.	TRBV19	few	TRBJ1-1	TGTGCCAGTGAAAGGACAGAGAACACTGAAGCTTTCTTT	CASERTENTEAFF
.	TRBV6-1	few	TRBJ1-3	TGTGCCAGCAGTGAAGGGGCGGTGGACACCATATATTTT	CASSEGAVDTIYF
.	TRBV27	many	TRBJ1-1	TGTGCCAGCAGTTTATCTACAGGACCGAACACTGAAGCTTTCTTT	CASSLSTGPNTEAFF
.	TRBV5-1	.	TRBJ1-6	TGCGCCAGCAGCTTGGATAGTCTAAGCCTCCACTTT	CASSLDSLSLHF
TRBD1	TRBV2	.	TRBJ1-4	TGTGCCAGTTCAGGACAGGGTGAAAAACTGTTTTTT	CASSGQGEKLFF
.	TRBV12-3/TRBV12-4	many	TRBJ2-1	TGTGCCAGCAGTTTACTGGGCTTCGCACGTCACAATGAGCAGTTCTTC	CASSLLGFARHNEQFF
.	TRBV28	many	TRBJ1-1	TGTGCCAGCAGTTTTCGGGGGTCGAACACTGAAGCTTTCTTT	CASSFRGSNTEAFF
.	TRBV7-9	many	TRBJ1-4	TGTGCCAGCAGTCCCACAGGGACAACTAATGAAAAACTGTTTTTT	CASSPTGTTNEKLFF
.	TRBV4-1	.	TRBJ2-7	TGCGCCAGCAGCCAAGGGGCCGGTTTTACCCGGGACGTTAATGAGCAGTACTTC	CASSQGAGFTRDVNEQYF
TRBD2	TRBV12-3/TRBV12-4	many	TRBJ2-3	TGTGCCTCCTTCCCTAGCGGGGGAACAGATACGCAGTATTTT	CASFPSGGTDTQYF
.	TRBV2	.	TRBJ1-1	TGTGCCGGCAGTGGGCCCAGGAGGAACACTGAAGCTTTCTTT	CAGSGPRRNTEAFF
.	TRBV6-2/TRBV6-3	many	TRBJ2-1	TGTGCCAGCAGTTACTCGGGGGGCGGCTACAATGAGCAGTTCTTC	CASSYSGGGYNEQFF
TRBD1	TRBV6-2/TRBV6-3	.	TRBJ1-1	TGTGCCAGCAGTTACGGAAGGGACAGAACCGCAGCTTTCTTT	CASSYGRDRTAAFF